Below, one T cell receptor (beta chain) is given with its context. Its specificity is unknown. The data are from a study of beta chain features in type 1 diabetes. Study-level results: A moderate, significant TCRB CDR3 shortening appeared in type 1 diabetes across four CD4+ subsets. Insertions at VDJ junctions were less frequent in type 1 diabetes patients. These patients also deleted more nucleotides at the same junctions.

Expressed TCRB transcripts were sequenced because the isolated RNA had all been reverse transcribed beforehand. The repertoire was sequenced with immunoSEQ multiplex PCR; TCRdb's copy has only in-frame clones and lacks some. The data show approximately 170,000 clones, almost 8% seen once. The sample comprised central memory CD4+ T cells from blood. The TCR sequence derives from a man aged 18 to 29 with type 1 diabetes.

The CDR3 sequence is CASSVISSETDTQYF. The CDR3 DNA is TGTGCCAGCAGCGTAATATCTAGCGAAACAGATACGCAGTATTTT. The rearrangement links TRBV9 to TRBJ2-3; tentative D call: TRBD2 (6 bases). The germline gives CDR1 SGDLS, CDR2 YYNGEE. V was trimmed by 1 base and J by 3 bases, leaving 12 bases between them. The CDR3 totals 15 residues.